This T cell receptor beta chain emerged from a study of OX40 agonist ivuxolimab in advanced cancers. Overall study: Clinicians treated patients with ivuxolimab, an agonistic anti-OX40 (CD134) antibody.

Produced via immunoSEQ multiplex PCR; TCRdb's table is partial and in-frame only. The sample consists of approximately 90,000 clones, roughly 90% of them appearing once. The sequencing used CD4+ or CD8+ T cells sorted from blood, collected in a trial of the OX40 agonist ivuxolimab. This clonotype was obtained from an adult with an advanced solid tumor such as melanoma, head and neck, liver or kidney cancer.

In nucleotides, the CDR3 is TGTGCCAGCAGCTTAGCGCCTCTAGCGGTATCCTACGAGCAGTACTTC. Amino acids: CASSLAPLAVSYEQYF. This chain uses TRBV7-2 with TRBJ2-7, with TRBD2 identical over 7 bases. V shed 0 bases and J 1 base; nucleotides not matched to a gene: 6. This CDR3 contains 16 residues. Germline V gene lookup returns CDR1 SGHTA and CDR2 FQGNSA.